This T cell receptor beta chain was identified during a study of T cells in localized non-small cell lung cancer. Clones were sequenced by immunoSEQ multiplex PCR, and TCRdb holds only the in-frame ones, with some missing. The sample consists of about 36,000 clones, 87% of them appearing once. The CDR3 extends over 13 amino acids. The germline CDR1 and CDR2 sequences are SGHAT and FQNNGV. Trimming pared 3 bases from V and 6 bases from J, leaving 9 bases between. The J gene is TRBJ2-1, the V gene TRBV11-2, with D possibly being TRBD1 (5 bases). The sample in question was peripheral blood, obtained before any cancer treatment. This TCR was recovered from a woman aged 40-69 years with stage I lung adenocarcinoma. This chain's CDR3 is CASSLSRVNEQFF. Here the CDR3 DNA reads TGTGCCAGCAGCTTGTCCAGGGTCAATGAGCAGTTCTTC.